Sequencing of this T cell receptor beta chain was carried out in a study of cytomegalovirus exposure and HLA in healthy donors. Study-level results: TCR beta chains numbering 164 were designated cytomegalovirus-associated. One later analysis, an examination of the roughly 130 validation repertoires, found that first-cohort TCR clusters tended to co-occur in them. Researchers reported that a few CMV-associated chains were confirmed in vitro as CMV antigen-specific.

Germline assignment: CDR1 MDHEN and CDR2 SYDVKM. V lost 6 bases and J lost 8, with 13 bases in between. The length of the CDR3 is 12 residues. Libraries were prepared by immunoSEQ multiplex PCR; TCRdb keeps only in-frame clonotypes and omits some of them. In the table there are about 240,000 clones, about 86% of which are singletons. A note on this clone: Antigen specificity is unknown.

The J gene is TRBJ1-2, the V gene TRBV28, with a weak D call TRBD1 (5 bases). The TCR originated in a woman aged 25 to 39 in good health and CMV-seropositive. The sequencing input was PBMCs. CDR3 sequence reads: CASRKQADGYTF. The CDR3 DNA is TGTGCCAGCAGAAAACAGGCGGACGGCTACACCTTC.